The present T cell receptor beta chain was sequenced within a study of T cell responses to AZD1222 COVID-19 vaccine. The protocol was immunoSEQ multiplex PCR, while the TCRdb copy is restricted to in-frame clones and leaves out a portion. Of fewer than 100,000 clones listed, around nine tenths are singletons. Between the trimmed V and J ends, which lost 0 bases and 6 bases, there was a span of 12 bases. There are 15 residues in the CDR3. The V gene's germline CDR1 is LGHNA and CDR2 YNFKEQ. To note about this clone: No antigen is known for it.

Points from the study as a whole: At baseline, seropositivity was found in only six or seven AZD1222 recipients.

This clonotype originated in an adult who received the AZD1222 COVID-19 vaccine. This specimen was peripheral blood, taken 28 days after the second AZD1222 dose. This chain links TRBV4-2 with TRBJ1-5, with D possibly matching TRBD1 (5 bases). The CDR3 spells CASSQDRQLFQPQHF. CDR3 nucleotides: TGTGCCAGCAGCCAAGATAGACAGTTGTTTCAGCCCCAGCATTTT.